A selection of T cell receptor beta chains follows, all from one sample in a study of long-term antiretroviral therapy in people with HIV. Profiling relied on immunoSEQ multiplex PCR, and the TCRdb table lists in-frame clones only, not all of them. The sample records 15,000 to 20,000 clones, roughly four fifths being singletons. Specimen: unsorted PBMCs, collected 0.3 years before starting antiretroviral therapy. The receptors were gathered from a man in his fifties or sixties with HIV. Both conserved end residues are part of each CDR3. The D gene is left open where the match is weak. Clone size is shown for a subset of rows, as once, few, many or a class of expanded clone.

TGTGCCAGCAGTGGACAGAGTTCTGGCTACACCTTC	CASSGQSSGYTF	TRBV6-5	TRBJ1-2	NA	NA
TGTGCCAGCAGTCCTCAGACAGGGGTCGGCTACACCTTC	CASSPQTGVGYTF	TRBV6-5	TRBJ1-2	NA	TRBD1
TGCGCCAGCAGTGAGGGGCGAGAGCAGTACTTC	CASSEGREQYF	TRBV10-2	TRBJ2-7	NA	NA
TGTGCCAGCAGCTTAGAAGGGAGCTCCTACAATGAGCAGTTCTTC	CASSLEGSSYNEQFF	TRBV5-8	TRBJ2-1	NA	NA
TGTGCCAGCAGCTTTACGACAGGCCACGAGCAGTACTTC	CASSFTTGHEQYF	TRBV7-3	TRBJ2-7	medium-sized	NA
TGTGCCACCAGCAGAGAAGGGGCAAACAATGAGCAGTTCTTC	CATSREGANNEQFF	TRBV15	TRBJ2-1	NA	NA
TGTGCCAGCAGTTTATCTCTGGGCACTGAAGCTTTCTTT	CASSLSLGTEAFF	TRBV27	TRBJ1-1	NA	NA
TGTGCCAGTAATCCTAGCGGGGTGACAGATACGCAGTATTTT	CASNPSGVTDTQYF	TRBV19	TRBJ2-3	NA	TRBD2
TGTGCCAGTAGTCAAACAGGGTATGGCTACACCTTC	CASSQTGYGYTF	TRBV19	TRBJ1-2	NA	NA
TGCGCCAGCAGCCCCGGGGGGACCTACGAGCAGTACTTC	CASSPGGTYEQYF	TRBV4-1	TRBJ2-7	NA	TRBD2
TGTGCCAGCAGTGTAAGCGGGGGGGATGGCACAGATACGCAGTATTTT	CASSVSGGDGTDTQYF	TRBV6-1	TRBJ2-3	NA	TRBD2
TGTGCCTGGAGTCGACCAGGGAGGGGGACTGAAGCTTTCTTT	CAWSRPGRGTEAFF	TRBV30	TRBJ1-1	few	NA
TGTGCCAGCAGCTTGGCTGGACTAGCGGGTCGTATCTTC	CASSLAGLAGRIF	TRBV5-6	TRBJ2-1	NA	TRBD2
TGTGCCAGCAGCGTAGTCGGGGGAAACACTGAAGCTTTCTTT	CASSVVGGNTEAFF	TRBV9	TRBJ1-1	few	NA
TGTGCCAGCAGCGTATATGGAAGCACAGATACGCAGTATTTT	CASSVYGSTDTQYF	TRBV9	TRBJ2-3	NA	NA